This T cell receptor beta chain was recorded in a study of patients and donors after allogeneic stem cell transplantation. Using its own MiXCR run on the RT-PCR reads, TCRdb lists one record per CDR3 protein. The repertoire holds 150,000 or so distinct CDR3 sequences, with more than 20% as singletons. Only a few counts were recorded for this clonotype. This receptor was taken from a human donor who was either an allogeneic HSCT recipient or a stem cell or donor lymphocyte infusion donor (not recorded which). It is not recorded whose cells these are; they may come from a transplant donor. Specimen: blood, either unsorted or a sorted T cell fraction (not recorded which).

Written as DNA, the CDR3 is TGCGCCAGCAGCTTGGCGGGACTAGCGGAATACGAGCAGTACTTC. It translates to CASSLAGLAEYEQYF. The gene calls are TRBV5-1 and TRBJ2-7; the match to TRBD2 covers 11 bases. The CDR3 sequence is 15 residues long. Germline V CDR1 and CDR2: SGHRS, YFSETQ. V gave up 0 bases and J gave up 4 bases; unmatched junction bases: 3.